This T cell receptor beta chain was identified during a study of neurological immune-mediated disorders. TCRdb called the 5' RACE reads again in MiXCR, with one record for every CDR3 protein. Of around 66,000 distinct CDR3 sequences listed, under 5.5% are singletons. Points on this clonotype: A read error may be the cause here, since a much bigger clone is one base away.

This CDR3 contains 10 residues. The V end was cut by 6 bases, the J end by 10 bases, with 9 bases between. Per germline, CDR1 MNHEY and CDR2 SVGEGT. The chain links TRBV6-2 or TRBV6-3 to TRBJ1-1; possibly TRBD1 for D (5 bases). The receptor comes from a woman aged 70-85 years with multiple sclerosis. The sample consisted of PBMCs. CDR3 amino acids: CASSGAAAFF. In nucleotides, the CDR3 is TGTGCCAGCAGCGGGGCTGCAGCTTTCTTT.